The 22 T cell receptor beta chains below all came from one sample that was sequenced in a study of blood T cell repertoires in COVID-19. TCRdb's table, derived via immunoSEQ multiplex PCR, lists solely in-frame clones and lacks some. The sample yields about 170,000 clones, 65% to 85% seen once. Material for sequencing was peripheral blood. The receptors come from a man in his 70s with active or convalescent COVID-19.

This clone has a handful of counts. This chain joins TRBV12-5 and TRBJ2-1; 12 positions match TRBD2. In germline, CDR1 is LGHNT, CDR2 FRNRAP. Trimming took 6 bases from V and 6 from J; bases not matched to a gene: 6. CDR3 length: 15 amino acids. The CDR3 nucleotides read TGTGCTAGTGGCAAACTAGCGGGAGGACTCAATGAGCAGTTCTTC. This sequence encodes CASGKLAGGLNEQFF.

This clone was seen only a few times. The chain joins TRBV5-1 to TRBJ2-7; 9 bases match TRBD2. CDR1 and CDR2 from the germline V gene are SGHRS and YFSETQ. The CDR3 length is 16 residues. V dropped 4 bases and J dropped 3; count of bases not matched to a gene: 11. The DNA for the CDR3 is TGCGCCAGCAGCCACCTCGGCGGGAGGGCCCTCTACGAGCAGTACTTC. Its protein product is CASSHLGGRALYEQYF.

The chain recombines TRBV15 with TRBJ1-2; D gene unclear. Germline V CDR1 and CDR2: LNHNV, YYDKDF (reference sequence). This CDR3 comprises 14 residues. V lost 0 bases and J lost 5, with 10 bases in between. This CDR3 reads CATSRDRTGYGYTF. For the CDR3, the DNA is TGTGCCACCAGCAGAGATAGAACGGGGTATGGCTACACCTTC.

The chain employs TRBV10-3 and TRBJ1-4; 7 bases agree with TRBD1. The CDR3 has 13 residues. Unmatched junction bases numbered 2, after V lost 2 bases and J lost 8 bases. Germline V CDR1 and CDR2: ENHRY, SYGVKD. CDR3 nucleotide sequence: TGTGCCATCAGTGAGGCCAGGGGGGAAAAACTGTTTTTT. Its translation is CAISEARGEKLFF.

CDR3 protein: CASSSRTGTDTQYF. CDR3 in DNA: TGTGCCAGCAGCTCCCGGACAGGCACAGATACGCAGTATTTT. The rearrangement links TRBV9 to TRBJ2-3; a weak D match, TRBD1 (6 bases). Germline V gene sequence: CDR1 SGDLS, CDR2 YYNGEE. The length of the CDR3 is 14 residues. The V end lost 4 bases, the J end lost 1 base, and 10 bases lay between the germline ends.

CDR3 sequence (DNA): TGTGCCACCATAAAACATAGCACAGATACGCAGTATTTT. Its translation is CATIKHSTDTQYF. The rearrangement uses TRBV27 and TRBJ2-3; D ambiguous. V lost 10 bases and J 0 bases, leaving 11 bases between the germline ends. From germline, CDR1 is MNHEY and CDR2 SMNVEV (reference sequence). The CDR3 is 13 amino acids.

This clone was picked up many times. This rearrangement joins TRBV30 to TRBJ1-6; D remains unclear. This CDR3 has 15 residues. Germline V gene data show CDR1 as GTSNPN and CDR2 as SVGIG (reference sequence). V lost 0 bases and J lost 6, with 12 bases in between. CDR3 sequence reads: CAWSVRWQVNSPLHF. In DNA, the CDR3 is TGTGCCTGGAGTGTACGTTGGCAGGTTAATTCACCCCTCCACTTT.

V gene TRBV6-5 combines with J gene TRBJ1-4; 7 bases align to TRBD1. This CDR3 spans 12 amino acids. The germline gives CDR1 MNHEY, CDR2 SVGAGI. V lost 8 bases to trimming and J lost 6 bases; unmatched junction nucleotides: 3. The CDR3 protein is CASGTGDEKLFF. DNA for the CDR3: TGTGCCAGCGGAACAGGGGATGAAAAACTGTTTTTT.

J is TRBJ2-7 and V is TRBV5-1, with 9 positions matching TRBD1. This CDR3 has 15 amino acids. J was trimmed by 5 bases and V by 4 bases; bases with no gene match: 10. Per the germline V gene, CDR1 is SGHRS and CDR2 is YFSETQ. In nucleotides, the CDR3 is TGCGCCAGCAGCCCTTCGGGACAGGGTAGACACGAGCAGTACTTC. Protein: CASSPSGQGRHEQYF. The full variable domain, rest sourced from reference TRBV5-1 and TRBJ2-7, is KAGVTQTPRYLIKTRGQQVTLSCSPISGHRSVSWYQQTPGQGLQFLFEYFSETQRNKGNFPGRFSGRQFSNSRSEMNVSTLELGDSALYLCASSPSGQGRHEQYFGPGTRLTVT.

This clone was observed a few times. CDR3: CASSPGQALNQPQHF. The CDR3 bases are TGTGCCAGCAGTCCCGGACAGGCGCTCAATCAGCCCCAGCATTTT. The chain carries TRBV6-2 or TRBV6-3 and TRBJ1-5; TRBD1 aligns across 7 bases. The CDR3 spans 15 residues. Germline assignment: CDR1 MNHEY and CDR2 SVGEGT. V was pared by 5 bases and J by 3 bases, with 7 bases of the junction left unmatched.

The V call is TRBV29-1, the J call TRBJ2-2; TRBD2 might be the D (5 bases). Germline assignment: CDR1 SQVTM and CDR2 ANQGSEA. This CDR3 contains 13 residues. The CDR3 DNA follows: TGCAGTCTGGAGGATCCGAACACCGGGGAGCTGTTTTTT. Its protein is CSLEDPNTGELFF.

The rearrangement joins TRBV19 to TRBJ1-5, with 8 bases identical to TRBD1. Germline trimming cut 11 bases from V and 1 base from J; bases unmatched to any gene: 16. The CDR3 contains 17 residues. The V gene's germline CDR1 is LNHDA and CDR2 SQIVND (reference sequence). CDR3 loop: CAGGQGSQGGSNQPQHF. The CDR3 nucleotides read TGTGCCGGAGGACAGGGTAGCCAGGGGGGGAGCAATCAGCCCCAGCATTTT.

The count of this clone is one. The J gene is TRBJ1-6, the V gene TRBV6-5; 7 nucleotides match TRBD1. V gave up 0 bases and J gave up 7 bases; unmatched junction bases: 3. The CDR3 has 15 residues. Germline-derived CDR1 and CDR2 are MNHEY and SVGAGI. In nucleotides, the CDR3 is TGTGCCAGCAGTTACTCCCAGGGGGGCAATTCACCCCTCCACTTT. As protein: CASSYSQGGNSPLHF.

V usage is TRBV13 and J usage is TRBJ1-2; perhaps TRBD1 as D (6 bases). Germline assignment: CDR1 PRHDT and CDR2 FYEKMQ (reference sequence). Trimming left V 5 bases short and J 8 bases short, with 18 bases between. The CDR3 spans 14 residues. The CDR3 bases are TGTGCCAGCAGCCCTCTGGGCAGGGGTGGCGGCTACACCTTC. Translation gives CASSPLGRGGGYTF.

The J gene is TRBJ1-1, the V gene TRBV28; D gene ambiguous. Germline assignment: CDR1 MDHEN and CDR2 SYDVKM. V dropped 0 bases and J dropped 4 bases, with 12 bases sitting between them. The CDR3 is made up of 15 amino acids. CDR3 region: CASSLWRANPTEAFF. As DNA, the CDR3 is TGTGCCAGCAGTTTATGGCGGGCGAACCCCACTGAAGCTTTCTTT.

The J gene is TRBJ1-1, the V gene TRBV5-4; 8 bases are shared with TRBD1. The junction had 8 bases not matched to a gene; V was cut back by 0 bases and J by 1 base. The CDR3 covers 17 residues. CDR1 and CDR2 (germline): SGHNT, YYREEE (reference sequence). CDR3 sequence reads: CASSLGGDRQRNTEAFF. The CDR3 DNA follows: TGTGCCAGCAGCTTGGGTGGGGACAGGCAAAGGAACACTGAAGCTTTCTTT. Variable domain in full (rest from reference TRBV5-4 and TRBJ1-1): ETGVTQSPTHLIKTRGQQVTLRCSSQSGHNTVSWYQQALGQGPQFIFQYYREEENGRGNFPPRFSGLQFPNYSSELNVNALELDDSALYLCASSLGGDRQRNTEAFFGQGTRLTVV.

As for this clone: The junction departs from the called germline gene at one end, perhaps through a read error. V gene TRBV4-3 combines with J gene TRBJ1-6, with 8 bases fitting TRBD1. The CDR3 extends over 18 amino acids. CDR1 is LGHNA and CDR2 is YSLEER in the germline V gene. The CDR3 bases are TGCGCCAGCAGCCAAAGACCCCCGGACAGGGTAATTAATCCACCCCTCCACTTT. As protein: CASSQRPPDRVINPPLHF.

J is TRBJ2-3 and V is TRBV3-1 (or the pseudogene TRBV3-2); TRBD1 matches at 8 bases. CDR3 length: 15 residues. The V gene end was trimmed by 5 bases and the J gene end by 0 bases; junction bases not matched to a gene: 4. CDR1 and CDR2 (germline): LGHDT, YNNKEL (reference sequence). The CDR3 bases are TGTGCCAGCAGCTCCCGGACAGGGAGCACAGATACGCAGTATTTT. Protein product: CASSSRTGSTDTQYF.

This clone occurred a few times. The V call is TRBV4-1, the J call TRBJ2-2, with 7 bases identical to TRBD1. The CDR3 runs to 16 residues. Germline V gives CDR1 MGHRA, CDR2 YSYEKL. Germline trimming cut 1 base from V and 5 bases from J; bases unmatched to any gene: 7. The CDR3 DNA follows: TGCGCCAGCAGCCAAGCCCCGGGACAGTCGACCGGGGAGCTGTTTTTT. As protein: CASSQAPGQSTGELFF.

This chain joins TRBV28 and TRBJ1-3; TRBD1 agrees at 7 bases. J gave up 0 bases and V 8 bases, and 16 bases lay outside the gene matches. The germline V gene encodes CDR1 MDHEN and CDR2 SYDVKM. The CDR3 covers 18 residues. The CDR3 nucleotides are TGTGCCAGCTGTCTTGTCGCCCCCGGGACAGCCTCTGGAAACACCATATATTTT. Translating gives CASCLVAPGTASGNTIYF.

The J gene is TRBJ1-5, the V gene TRBV6-2 or TRBV6-3; the D gene is possibly TRBD1 (6 bases). This CDR3 has 17 residues. The germline V gene has CDR1 MNHEY and CDR2 SVGEGT. The V end was cut by 2 bases, the J end by 1 base, with 15 bases between. The DNA of the CDR3 is TGTGCCAGCAGTTACAGTGGGGGGGCAGGAAGCAATCAGCCCCAGCATTTT. It codes for CASSYSGGAGSNQPQHF.

This clone was picked up one time. The chain combines TRBV28 with TRBJ2-2; tentatively, D is TRBD1 (8 bases). Germline CDR1 is MDHEN and CDR2 is SYDVKM. The CDR3 spans 18 residues. Deletions cut 4 bases from V and 7 bases from J, with 25 bases between. CDR3 amino acids: CASSSRQGSVAGHGELFF. As DNA, the CDR3 is TGTGCCAGCAGTTCCCGACAGGGGTCGGTAGCGGGTCACGGGGAGCTGTTTTTT.